The 9 T cell receptor beta chains reported below all come from one sample, sequenced in a study of Graves' ophthalmopathy and Graves' hyperthyroidism. Scientists amplified the TCR beta CDR3 regions from RNA transcripts. First-round RT-PCR relied on HTBI primers, and a second-round multiplex PCR came next. TCRdb passed the multiplex PCR reads through MiXCR, listing each CDR3 protein once. In the table there are just over 600,000 distinct CDR3 sequences, 20% to 25% of which are singletons. Sequenced: peripheral blood. The receptors come from a woman in her late teens or twenties with stable Graves' hyperthyroidism. Some clones in this sample may be carry-over from other donors' samples.

This clonotype has a count of ten or more. The chain recombines TRBV11-1 with TRBJ1-2, with a weak D call TRBD1 (5 bases). CDR1 and CDR2 (germline): SGHAT, FQDESV (reference sequence). Trimming shortened V by 3 bases and J by 4 bases, and 9 bases separated the two germline ends. CDR3 length: 13 residues. CDR3 protein: CASSFDRIYGYTF. For the CDR3, the DNA is TGTGCCAGCAGCTTTGACAGAATCTATGGCTACACCTTC.

The chain combines TRBV20-1 with TRBJ2-7; TRBD2 aligns across 8 bases. The CDR3 totals 13 residues. The germline CDR1 and CDR2 sequences are DFQATT and SNEGSKA (reference sequence). V was clipped by 0 bases and J by 6 bases; unmatched bases: 4. CDR3 DNA: TGCAGTGCTAGAGAGCGGCTAGCGGGCGAGCAGTACTTC. It translates to CSARERLAGEQYF.

In its sample, this clonotype was seen many times. The V gene is TRBV12-3 or TRBV12-4, the J gene TRBJ1-6; TRBD1 might be the D (5 bases). The CDR3 contains 15 residues. Between the trimmed V and J ends, which lost 6 bases and 11 bases, there was a span of 20 bases. This chain's CDR3 is CASSWDGVGSAPLHF. The CDR3, as DNA: TGTGCCAGCAGCTGGGACGGAGTTGGATCGGCACCCCTCCACTTT.

This clonotype was found many times. The V and J genes are TRBV6-1 and TRBJ2-5; the D gene is possibly TRBD1 (6 bases). Germline V gives CDR1 MNHNS, CDR2 SASEGT. The V end was cut by 10 bases, the J end by 4 bases, with 10 bases between. CDR3 length: 11 residues. The CDR3: CATPQGETQYF. In nucleotides, the CDR3 is TGTGCCACTCCACAGGGAGAGACCCAGTACTTC.

The chain combines TRBV6-1 with TRBJ2-7; 8 bases match TRBD1. Germline values: CDR1 MNHNS, CDR2 SASEGT. V shed 7 bases, J shed 3 bases, and the junction held 5 bases outside the gene matches. This CDR3 has 13 amino acids. The CDR3 sequence is CASTRTGNYEQYF. CDR3 bases: TGTGCCAGCACGAGGACAGGGAACTACGAGCAGTACTTC.

This chain joins TRBV4-2 and TRBJ1-2; TRBD1 might be the D (6 bases). V was cut by 1 base and J by 4 bases, with 13 bases left in between. The CDR3 contains 15 residues. Germline V gene sequence: CDR1 LGHNA, CDR2 YNFKEQ. CDR3 coding DNA: TGTGCCAGCAGCCAAGCCGGGGGGCGCGGCTATGGCTACACCTTC. Amino acids: CASSQAGGRGYGYTF.

This clonotype was observed at least ten times. The V and J genes are TRBV28 and TRBJ2-7, with 9 bases identical to TRBD1. Germline lookup yields CDR1 MDHEN and CDR2 SYDVKM. The CDR3 contains 15 residues. Germline trimming cut 7 bases from V and 4 bases from J; bases unmatched to any gene: 11. The CDR3 is CASIPRGQGRYEQYF. The CDR3 DNA is TGTGCCAGCATACCCCGAGGACAGGGGAGATACGAGCAGTACTTC.

The rearrangement links TRBV28 to TRBJ1-1; 9 bases line up with TRBD1. There are 17 residues in the CDR3. Germline V gives CDR1 MDHEN, CDR2 SYDVKM. J was trimmed by 0 bases and V by 6 bases; bases with no gene match: 11. CDR3 loop: CASSRQGVPLMNTEAFF. In DNA, the CDR3 is TGTGCCAGCAGCAGACAGGGGGTCCCTCTCATGAACACTGAAGCTTTCTTT.

To note about this clonotype: A much larger clone is a single base away; this may be a read error. The V gene is TRBV6-1, the J gene TRBJ1-6; D might be TRBD1 (6 bases). The germline V and J ends were trimmed by 9 bases and 15 bases, with 15 bases remaining between them. The germline CDR1 and CDR2 sequences are MNHNS and SASEGT. CDR3 length equals 11 residues. The CDR3 DNA reads TGTGCCAGTAGGGCCGGGACACACCTCCACTTT. It translates to CASRAGTHLHF.